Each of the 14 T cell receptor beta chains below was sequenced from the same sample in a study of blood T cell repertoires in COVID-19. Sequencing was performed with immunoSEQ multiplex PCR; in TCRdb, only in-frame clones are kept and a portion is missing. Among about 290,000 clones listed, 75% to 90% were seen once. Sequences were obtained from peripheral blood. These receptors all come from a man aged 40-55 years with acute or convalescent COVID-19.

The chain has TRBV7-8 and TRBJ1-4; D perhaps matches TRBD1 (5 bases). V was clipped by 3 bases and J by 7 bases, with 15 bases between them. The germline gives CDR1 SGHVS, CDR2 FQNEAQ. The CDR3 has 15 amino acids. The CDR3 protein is CASSFTGSLGEKLFF. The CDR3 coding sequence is TGTGCCAGCAGCTTTACAGGTTCTTTGGGTGAAAAACTGTTTTTT.

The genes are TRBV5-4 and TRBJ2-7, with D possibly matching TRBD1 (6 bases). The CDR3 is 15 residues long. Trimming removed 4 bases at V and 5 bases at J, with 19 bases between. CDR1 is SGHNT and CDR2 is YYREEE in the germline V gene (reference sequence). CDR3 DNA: TGTGCCAGCAGCGCGCAGACAGGTGGACGAGACGAGCAGTACTTC. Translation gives CASSAQTGGRDEQYF.

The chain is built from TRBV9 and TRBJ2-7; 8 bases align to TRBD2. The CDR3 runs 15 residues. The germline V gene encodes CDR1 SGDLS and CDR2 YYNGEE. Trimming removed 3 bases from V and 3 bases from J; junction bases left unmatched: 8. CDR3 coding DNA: TGTGCCAGCAGCGCTTCGGCGGGGGGCCGCTACGAGCAGTACTTC. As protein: CASSASAGGRYEQYF.

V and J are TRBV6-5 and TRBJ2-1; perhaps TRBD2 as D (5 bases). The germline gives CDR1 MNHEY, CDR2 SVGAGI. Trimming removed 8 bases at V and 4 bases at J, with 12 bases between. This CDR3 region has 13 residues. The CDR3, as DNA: TGTGCCAGCTCAGAGGACTGGTACAATGAGCAGTTCTTC. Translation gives CASSEDWYNEQFF.

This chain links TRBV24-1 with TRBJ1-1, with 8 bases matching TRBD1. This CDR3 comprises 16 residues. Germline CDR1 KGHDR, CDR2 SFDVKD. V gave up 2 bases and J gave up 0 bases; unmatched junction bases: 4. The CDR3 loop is CATSDSRQGMNTEAFF. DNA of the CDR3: TGTGCCACCAGTGATTCGCGACAGGGGATGAACACTGAAGCTTTCTTT.

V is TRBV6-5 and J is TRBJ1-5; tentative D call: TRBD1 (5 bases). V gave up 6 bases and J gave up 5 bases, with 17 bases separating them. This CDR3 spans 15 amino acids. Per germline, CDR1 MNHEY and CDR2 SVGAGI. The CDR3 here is CASSQRTRADQPQHF. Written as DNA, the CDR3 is TGTGCCAGCAGCCAAAGGACCAGGGCTGATCAGCCCCAGCATTTT.

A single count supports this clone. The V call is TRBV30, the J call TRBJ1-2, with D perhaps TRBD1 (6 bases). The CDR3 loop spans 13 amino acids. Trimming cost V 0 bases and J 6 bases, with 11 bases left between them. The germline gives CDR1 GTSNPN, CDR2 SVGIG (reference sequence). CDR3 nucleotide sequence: TGTGCCTGGAGTGTTAGTAGGGGGAATGGCTACACCTTC. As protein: CAWSVSRGNGYTF. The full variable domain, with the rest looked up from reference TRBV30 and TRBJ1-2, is SQTIHQWPATLVQPVGSPLSLECTVEGTSNPNLYWYRQAAGRGLQLLFYSVGIGQISSEVPQNLSASRPQDRQFILSSKKLLLSDSGFYLCAWSVSRGNGYTFGSGTRLTVV.

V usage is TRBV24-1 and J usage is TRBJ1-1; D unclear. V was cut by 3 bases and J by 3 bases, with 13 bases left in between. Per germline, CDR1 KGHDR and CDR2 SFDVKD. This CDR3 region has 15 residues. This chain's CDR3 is CATSDPQTRYTEAFF. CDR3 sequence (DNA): TGTGCCACCAGTGATCCCCAAACCCGGTACACTGAAGCTTTCTTT.

The DNA of the CDR3 is TGTGCCAGCAGCCAGAAGGGACTATCTAGCACAGATACGCAGTATTTT. Protein: CASSQKGLSSTDTQYF. The genes are TRBV5-4 and TRBJ2-3; TRBD2 matches at 7 bases. CDR1 is SGHNT and CDR2 is YYREEE in the germline V gene (reference sequence). V lost 4 bases and J lost 0; bases outside the gene matches: 8. The CDR3 is 16 residues long.

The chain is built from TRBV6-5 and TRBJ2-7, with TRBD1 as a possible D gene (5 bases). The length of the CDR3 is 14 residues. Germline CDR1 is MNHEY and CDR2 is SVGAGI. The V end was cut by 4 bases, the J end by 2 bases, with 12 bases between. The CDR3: CASSWTSLTYEQYF. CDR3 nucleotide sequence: TGTGCCAGCAGTTGGACAAGCCTGACCTACGAGCAGTACTTC.

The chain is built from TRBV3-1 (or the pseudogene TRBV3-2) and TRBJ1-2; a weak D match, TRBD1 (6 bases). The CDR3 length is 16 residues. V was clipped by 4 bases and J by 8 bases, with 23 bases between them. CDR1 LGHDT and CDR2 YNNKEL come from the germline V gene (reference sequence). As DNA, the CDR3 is TGTGCCAGCAGCCGGCGATCAGGGGCGTCGGAGGAAGGCTACACCTTC. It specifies CASSRRSGASEEGYTF.

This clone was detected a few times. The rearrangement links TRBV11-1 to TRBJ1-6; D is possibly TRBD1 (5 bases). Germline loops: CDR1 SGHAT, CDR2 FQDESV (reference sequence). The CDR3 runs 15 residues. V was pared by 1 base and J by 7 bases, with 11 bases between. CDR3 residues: CASSLEGLYNSPLHF. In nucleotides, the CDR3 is TGTGCCAGCAGCTTAGAGGGGTTGTACAATTCACCCCTCCACTTT.

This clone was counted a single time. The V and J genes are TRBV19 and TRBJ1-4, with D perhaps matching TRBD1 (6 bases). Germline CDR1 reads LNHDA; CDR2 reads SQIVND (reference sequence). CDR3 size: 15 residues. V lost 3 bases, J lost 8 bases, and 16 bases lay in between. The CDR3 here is CASSILQGDREKLFF. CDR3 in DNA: TGTGCCAGTAGTATCCTACAGGGAGATCGAGAAAAACTGTTTTTT.

CDR3 sequence reads: CATQRGMYEQYF. DNA of the CDR3: TGTGCCACTCAGCGGGGAATGTACGAGCAGTACTTC. V gene TRBV3-1 (or the pseudogene TRBV3-2) combines with J gene TRBJ2-7; 7 nucleotides match TRBD2. V lost 10 bases and J lost 4; bases outside the gene matches: 7. From germline, CDR1 is LGHDT and CDR2 YNNKEL (reference sequence). CDR3 length equals 12 residues.